This TCR beta chain was identified during a study of glioma-infiltrating T cells (dated by TCRdb to the mid-2010s). Regarding the research as a whole: Glioma tissue, non-neoplastic brain tissue and matched peripheral blood mononuclear cells were used as sources from which TCR alpha- and beta-chain repertoires were sequenced. The paired cohort comprised three low-grade glioma patients, 7 or 8 primary glioblastoma patients and three non-glioma patients contributing non-neoplastic brain tissue. To measure divergence between tissue and blood T-cell populations, each tissue-infiltrating repertoire was compared with the peripheral blood repertoire of the same patient.

The CDR1 and CDR2 encoded by the germline V gene are SGHTA and FQGNSA. The germline V and J ends show losses of 5 bases and 7 bases respectively, and no gene match explains 11 bases of the junction. The CDR3 starts with the cysteine, ends with the phenylalanine, and has 16 residues. Only the CDR3 part of the read is kept: 48 bases, read in frame from the first base. This clonotype was seen only a few times. Its antigen remains unidentified. No clone much larger than this one lies a single base away; base qualities are absent. Findings and caveats that apply to the study as a whole: Group comparisons rested on small numbers: three non-neoplastic, three low-grade glioma and several glioblastoma patients. Very few CDR3 sequences were shared between tissue and blood, attributed to high CDR3 diversity and limited sampling. In non-neoplastic patients, VJ-independent divergence between tissue and blood fell below expectation, whereas in all gliomas, and especially in low-grade gliomas, the divergence rose above expectation.

The iRepertoire nested amplicon-rescue multiplex PCR (arm-PCR) platform was used to amplify TCR alpha and beta CDR3 regions from RNA. The input for one-step reverse transcription and amplification was roughly 95-400 ng of tissue mRNA or PBMC total RNA. After bead purification, a secondary multiplex PCR added Illumina adapters, and libraries were gel-purified between 200 and 400 bp. Demultiplexing relied on internal 6-nucleotide barcodes carried by the libraries. Libraries were sequenced on an Illumina MiSeq with 2x220 or 2x250 nucleotide paired-end reads. For the original study's pipeline: FLASH 1.2.11 was used to merge paired reads, and BWA-MEM then aligned the reads to the GRCh37 human genome before TRA and TRB reads were extracted. An IMGT-derived reference of cassette sequences and CDR3 motifs, with pseudogenes included, was used for V and J assignment. Reads were translated in three frames, and productive CDR3s were defined as those with a C...FGXG motif and no stop codons. Clonotypes were defined as unique combinations of V-J cassette pair and CDR3 amino acid sequence. Hamming distance filtering was applied to reads, with thresholds set by the sequence error rate of each sample in mapped regions. In-frame beta chains were kept once TCRdb had trimmed the public reads at Q25 with fastp and called clones with MiXCR. Each CDR3 protein gets just one entry, which takes the most common genes and DNA from the rows behind it. TCRdb's processing, not the authors' own work, is the source of the V and J calls. For this sample the table gives fewer than 90,000 distinct CDR3 sequences, of which approximately 22% were detected only once. Roughly 7% of the sample goes to the ten largest clones.

The clonotype comes from a human donor with low-grade glioma or glioblastoma, undergoing nonglioma brain surgery, or in good health (not recorded which). This chain joins TRBV7-2 to TRBJ1-4, with 9 bases matching TRBD1. The sample consisted of glioma tissue, nonneoplastic brain tissue, or PBMCs (not recorded which). The CDR3 sequence is CASSPRGQGTGEKLFF. The bases read TGTGCCAGCAGCCCTAGGGGACAGGGTACCGGTGAAAAACTGTTTTTT.